Following are 25 T cell receptor beta chains from one sample sequenced in a study (dated by TCRdb to the mid-2010s). Library generation was performed with 5' RACE. TCRdb records Illumina MiSeq as the sequencer. The public reads were quality trimmed at Q25 with fastp and then assembled into clones with MiXCR by TCRdb, keeping productive beta chains. CDR3 protein duplicates are merged, each entry listing the most common genes and DNA. The sample contains 45,000 to 60,000 distinct CDR3 sequences, about 24% of them found a single time. The ten most abundant clones make up roughly 3% of the sample. Sequenced sample: tumor-infiltrating naive CD4+ T cells sorted from the breast tumor. The cell subset or site label for this specimen denotes: naive CD4+ T cells, CD4+CD45RA+CD25-. These receptors came from a female donor with breast cancer.

This clonotype was observed a few times. V is TRBV12-3 or TRBV12-4 and J is TRBJ2-2; 11 bases line up with TRBD2. The length of the CDR3 is 16 residues. J gave up 1 base and V 7 bases, and 5 bases lay outside the gene matches. The CDR3 DNA reads as TGTGCCAGCACCCCCCTAGCGGGAGGGAACACCGGGGAGCTGTTTTTT. Translation: CASTPLAGGNTGELFF.

CDR3 DNA sequence: TGTGCCAGCAGCGTAGACACCTATACGCAGTATTTT. It translates to CASSVDTYTQYF. This sequence joins TRBV9 and TRBJ2-3; D gene unclear. This CDR3 contains 12 residues. V lost 0 bases, J lost 7 bases, and 6 bases lay in between. The V gene's germline CDR1 is SGDLS and CDR2 YYNGEE.

The CDR3 DNA follows: TGTGCCAGCAGCCGGGAGGAGACCCAGTACTTC. Its translation is CASSREETQYF. The chain couples TRBV7-2 to TRBJ2-5, with a tentative D call TRBD2 (6 bases). CDR1 and CDR2 (germline): SGHTA, FQGNSA. CDR3 size: 11 residues. Trimming stripped 5 bases from V and 5 bases from J, with 6 bases between.

The table lists this clonotype with many counts. The CDR3 loop reads CSARDPSGRGDEQFF. The CDR3 nucleotides are TGCAGTGCTAGAGACCCTAGCGGGAGAGGAGATGAGCAGTTCTTC. The chain is built from TRBV20-1 and TRBJ2-1; 10 positions match TRBD2. The length of the CDR3 is 15 residues. Germline-derived CDR1 and CDR2 are DFQATT and SNEGSKA (reference sequence). V was clipped by 0 bases and J by 8 bases; unmatched bases: 7.

As to this clonotype: Given the absence of the conserved phenylalanine or tryptophan at the CDR3 end, a read error is likely. V is TRBV3-1 and J is TRBJ2-1, with 8 nucleotides matching TRBD2. This CDR3 comprises 13 residues. Germline CDR1 LGHDT, CDR2 YNNKEL (reference sequence). Germline trimming cut 4 bases from V and 9 bases from J; bases unmatched to any gene: 5. For the CDR3, the DNA is TGTGCCAGCAGCCTCCCTCTAGCGGGTGAGCAGTTCTGC. This gives the protein CASSLPLAGEQFC.

The rearrangement uses TRBV4-2 and TRBJ1-2; a possible D gene is TRBD1 (5 bases). V was trimmed by 2 bases and J by 3 bases, leaving 19 bases between them. Germline V lookup: CDR1 LGHNA, CDR2 YNFKEQ. The CDR3 has 17 amino acids. CDR3 in amino acids: CASSQNGFWGNDYGYTF. As DNA, the CDR3 is TGTGCCAGCAGCCAAAATGGTTTCTGGGGGAACGACTATGGCTACACCTTC.

This clonotype has a handful of counts. Written as DNA, the CDR3 is TGCAGTGCTAGGATGACAGGAGGGGATTTAAGCAATCAGCCCCAGCATTTT. Its translation: CSARMTGGDLSNQPQHF. The chain uses TRBV20-1 and TRBJ1-5; a weak D match, TRBD1 (6 bases). Trimming removed 3 bases from V and 1 base from J, with 19 bases in between. Germline lookup yields CDR1 DFQATT and CDR2 SNEGSKA (reference sequence). The CDR3 has 17 residues.

This clonotype was detected a few times. The chain has TRBV7-2 and TRBJ1-2, with D perhaps TRBD1 (6 bases). Trimming removed 5 bases from V and 4 bases from J, with 11 bases in between. The CDR3 length is 13 residues. CDR1 and CDR2 (germline): SGHTA, FQGNSA. The CDR3 is CASSEDRFYGYTF. CDR3 bases: TGTGCCAGCAGCGAAGACAGGTTCTATGGCTACACCTTC. The full variable domain, in which reference TRBV7-2 and TRBJ1-2 provide the parts outside the CDR3, is GAGVSQSPSNKVTEKGKDVELRCDPISGHTALYWYRQSLGQGLEFLIYFQGNSAPDKSGLPSDRFSAERTGGSVSTLTIQRTQQEDSAVYLCASSEDRFYGYTFGSGTRLTVV.

The rearrangement joins TRBV5-1 to TRBJ2-7; tentative D call: TRBD2 (5 bases). The germline CDR1 and CDR2 sequences are SGHRS and YFSETQ. Deletions cut 1 base from V and 2 bases from J, with 7 bases between. The CDR3 contains 13 residues. The CDR3 nucleotides read TGCGCCAGCAGCTTGTACGGGGCCTACGAGCAGTACTTC. Protein: CASSLYGAYEQYF.

This clonotype has ten or more counts. The rearrangement links TRBV27 to TRBJ2-3; 7 bases line up with TRBD1. CDR1 and CDR2 (germline): MNHEY, SMNVEV (reference sequence). The J segment lost 8 bases and the V segment lost 3 bases, leaving 11 bases of the junction unmatched. The CDR3 loop spans 15 amino acids. The CDR3 DNA reads TGTGCCAGCAGTTTTGGTACGCCTAAGGGGGCTACGCAGTATTTT. This codes for CASSFGTPKGATQYF.

Comment on this clonotype: One end of the junction varies from germline; a read error may be responsible. J is TRBJ2-7 and V is TRBV15; D is perhaps TRBD2 (6 bases). Germline V gives CDR1 LNHNV, CDR2 YYDKDF (reference sequence). The CDR3 extends over 15 amino acids. For the CDR3, the DNA is TGTGCCACCAGCAGAGATATAGCTAGCGCCTACGAGCGGTACTTC. Translating it yields CATSRDIASAYERYF.

Many counts were recorded for this clonotype. The V gene is TRBV6-5, the J gene TRBJ1-6, with D hard to call. Germline-derived CDR1 and CDR2 are MNHEY and SVGAGI. V was shortened by 5 bases and J by 6 bases, with 11 bases between the two germline ends. The CDR3 runs 14 residues. CDR3 amino acids: CASSPGSLNSPLHF. CDR3 nucleotides: TGTGCCAGCAGTCCCGGGAGCCTTAATTCACCCCTCCACTTT.

This sequence joins TRBV20-1 and TRBJ2-6; no reliable D call. Germline V lookup: CDR1 DFQATT, CDR2 SNEGSKA (reference sequence). The germline V and J ends were trimmed by 6 bases and 1 base, with 4 bases remaining between them. This CDR3 spans 12 amino acids. CDR3 nucleotides: TGCAGTGCAGCATCTGGGGCCAACGTCCTGACTTTC. It specifies CSAASGANVLTF.

A few counts support this clonotype. V is TRBV7-8 and J is TRBJ1-5; D is unresolved. CDR1 is SGHVS, CDR2 FQNEAQ, per germline. V was shortened by 5 bases and J by 4 bases, with 12 bases between the two germline ends. This CDR3 has 14 residues. The CDR3 coding sequence is TGTGCCAGCAGCCCCACGGGCCTGAATCAGCCCCAGCATTTT. Amino acid sequence: CASSPTGLNQPQHF.

A few counts support this clonotype. V and J are TRBV7-8 and TRBJ2-3, with a tentative D call TRBD1 (6 bases). V gave up 5 bases and J gave up 1 base, with 10 bases separating them. The V gene's germline CDR1 is SGHVS and CDR2 FQNEAQ. The CDR3 is 14 amino acids. The CDR3 protein is CASSVRGRTDTQYF. The CDR3, as DNA: TGTGCCAGCAGCGTCAGGGGACGCACAGATACGCAGTATTTT.

The table lists this clonotype with a few counts. The V call is TRBV20-1, the J call TRBJ2-7; D gene ambiguous. Germline V gives CDR1 DFQATT, CDR2 SNEGSKA (reference sequence). With 7 bases removed from V and 6 bases from J, the gap between germline ends came to 13 bases. CDR3 length: 11 residues. The CDR3, as DNA: TGCAGTGGTATTAGCTTGGGCGAGCAGTACTTC. Amino acids: CSGISLGEQYF.

The chain combines TRBV7-2 with TRBJ2-3, with TRBD1 matching over 7 bases. The CDR3 has 18 amino acids. With 7 bases clipped from V and 4 bases from J, the junction kept 20 bases outside the gene matches. Germline loops: CDR1 SGHTA, CDR2 FQGNSA. DNA for the CDR3: TGTGCCAGCACCGCGGACAGGTTAAGGGCGAAGGGGCCAGATACGCAGTATTTT. Protein: CASTADRLRAKGPDTQYF.

This clonotype turned up a few times. The chain recombines TRBV9 with TRBJ2-3; TRBD1 might be the D (5 bases). CDR1 is SGDLS, CDR2 YYNGEE, per germline. The CDR3 is made up of 14 amino acids. The V gene lost 0 bases and the J gene lost 3 bases, with 8 bases spanning the gap. The CDR3 DNA is TGTGCCAGCAGCGTAGGCAGGGCGACAGATACGCAGTATTTT. Residues: CASSVGRATDTQYF.

This chain connects TRBV3-1 to TRBJ2-5; D not resolved. Between the trimmed V and J ends, which lost 1 base and 4 bases, there was a span of 13 bases. Germline-derived CDR1 and CDR2 are LGHDT and YNNKEL (reference sequence). The CDR3 contains 15 residues. CDR3 sequence (DNA): TGTGCCAGCAGCCAAGGGTTCCATGGCGTAGAGACCCAGTACTTC. This codes for CASSQGFHGVETQYF.

This clonotype was detected ten times or more. The chain couples TRBV7-9 to TRBJ2-3; the match to TRBD1 covers 7 bases. The CDR3 spans 14 residues. The V gene's germline CDR1 is SEHNR and CDR2 FQNEAQ (reference sequence). The ends lost 4 bases at V and 8 bases at J; junction bases unmatched: 9. The CDR3 reads CASSYSQGRGTQYF. The CDR3 DNA sequence: TGTGCCAGCAGCTACTCACAGGGGCGAGGTACGCAGTATTTT.

The J gene is TRBJ2-1, the V gene TRBV5-1; tentative D call: TRBD2 (5 bases). This CDR3 region has 13 residues. Germline values: CDR1 SGHRS, CDR2 YFSETQ. Trimming pared 4 bases from V and 3 bases from J, leaving 8 bases between. For the CDR3, the DNA is TGCGCCAGCAGCATGGGAGACTACAATGAGCAGTTCTTC. Translated, it gives CASSMGDYNEQFF.

V is TRBV28 and J is TRBJ1-2; 7 nucleotides align to TRBD1. The CDR3 is made up of 13 amino acids. The J segment lost 6 bases and the V segment lost 2 bases, leaving 3 bases of the junction unmatched. Germline V gives CDR1 MDHEN, CDR2 SYDVKM. CDR3 amino acids: CASSLPGGNGYTF. In nucleotides, the CDR3 is TGTGCCAGCAGTTTACCAGGGGGTAATGGCTACACCTTC.

The chain recombines TRBV19 with TRBJ1-2, with D tentatively TRBD1 (5 bases). CDR1 LNHDA and CDR2 SQIVND come from the germline V gene (reference sequence). CDR3 length: 13 amino acids. V was clipped by 3 bases and J by 8 bases, with 13 bases between them. The CDR3 DNA reads as TGTGCCAGTAGTATCCAGGGTTTAAAGGGCTACACCTTC. Its translation is CASSIQGLKGYTF.

The rearrangement joins TRBV7-9 to TRBJ2-6; D gene uncertain. This CDR3 is built from 12 residues. V lost 11 bases to trimming and J lost 1 base, with 6 bases between them. Germline CDR1 reads SEHNR; CDR2 reads FQNEAQ (reference sequence). CDR3 loop: CAGGSGANVLTF. The CDR3 nucleotides are TGTGCCGGCGGTTCTGGGGCCAACGTCCTGACTTTC.

The chain has TRBV7-2 and TRBJ2-6, with TRBD1 matching over 9 bases. The CDR3 is made up of 13 amino acids. Germline V lookup: CDR1 SGHTA, CDR2 FQGNSA. V gave up 6 bases and J gave up 10 bases; unmatched junction bases: 4. The CDR3 region has the DNA TGTGCCAGCAGGGACAGGGGTGTAAACGTCCTGACTTTC. Its protein product is CASRDRGVNVLTF.